This T cell receptor beta chain comes out of a study of technical replicates of blood from a few donors. Some clones are missing from TCRdb's copy, which holds only in-frame ones; the method was immunoSEQ multiplex PCR. This repertoire shows tens of thousands of clones, roughly 98% found once; its top ten account for roughly 0.16%. Germline V CDR1 and CDR2: MDHEN, SYDVKM. The CDR3 is 13 residues long. V lost 1 base and J 4 bases, leaving 7 bases between the germline ends. The source of this sequence is a human donor in good health. The rearrangement uses TRBV28 and TRBJ1-1; D gene unclear. Sequenced input: T cells isolated from PBMCs. The CDR3 region has the DNA TGTGCCAGCAGTTTATTATCCAGCACTGAAGCTTTCTTT. Its translation: CASSLLSSTEAFF. The whole variable domain, filled in from reference TRBV28 and TRBJ1-1, reads DVKVTQSSRYLVKRTGEKVFLECVQDMDHENMFWYRQDPGLGLRLIYFSYDVKMKEKGDIPEGYSVSREKKERFSLILESASTNQTSMYLCASSLLSSTEAFFGQGTRLTVV.